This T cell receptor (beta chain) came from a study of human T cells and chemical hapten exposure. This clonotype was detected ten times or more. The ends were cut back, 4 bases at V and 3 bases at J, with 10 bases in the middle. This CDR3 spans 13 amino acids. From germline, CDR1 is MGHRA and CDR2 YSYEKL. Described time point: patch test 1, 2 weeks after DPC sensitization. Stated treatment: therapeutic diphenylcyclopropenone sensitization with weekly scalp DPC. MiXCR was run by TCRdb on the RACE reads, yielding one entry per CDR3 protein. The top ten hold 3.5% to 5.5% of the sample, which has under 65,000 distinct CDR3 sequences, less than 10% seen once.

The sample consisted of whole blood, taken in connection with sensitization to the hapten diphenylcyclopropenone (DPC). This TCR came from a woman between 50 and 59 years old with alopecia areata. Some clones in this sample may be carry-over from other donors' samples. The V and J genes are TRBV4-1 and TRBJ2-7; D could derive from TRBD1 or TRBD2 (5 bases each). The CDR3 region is CASSRDQNYEQYF. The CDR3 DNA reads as TGCGCCAGCAGCCGGGACCAAAACTACGAGCAGTACTTC.